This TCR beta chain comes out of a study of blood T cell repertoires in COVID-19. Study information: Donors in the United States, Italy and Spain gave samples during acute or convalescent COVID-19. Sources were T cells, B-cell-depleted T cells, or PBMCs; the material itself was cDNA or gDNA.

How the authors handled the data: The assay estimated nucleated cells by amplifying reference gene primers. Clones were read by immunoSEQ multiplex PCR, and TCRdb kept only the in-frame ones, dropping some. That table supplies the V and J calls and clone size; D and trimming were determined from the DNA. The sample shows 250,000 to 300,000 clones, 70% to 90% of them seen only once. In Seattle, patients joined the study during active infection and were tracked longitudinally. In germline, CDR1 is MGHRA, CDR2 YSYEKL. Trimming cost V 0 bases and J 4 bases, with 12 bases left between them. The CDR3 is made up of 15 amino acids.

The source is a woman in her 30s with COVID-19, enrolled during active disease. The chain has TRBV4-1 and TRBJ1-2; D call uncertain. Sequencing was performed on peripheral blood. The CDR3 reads CASSQDRALAYGYTF. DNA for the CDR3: TGCGCCAGCAGCCAAGATCGGGCTCTAGCCTATGGCTACACCTTC.